This TCR beta chain originates from a study of T cells in Graves' hyperthyroidism and ophthalmopathy (dated by TCRdb to between 2019 and 2020). The study in broad terms: Peripheral blood samples were taken at the time of initial diagnosis, prior to any treatment. To identify TCR V-J signatures that set the groups apart, the researchers used a discovery cohort of 100 patients, made up of 43 with Graves' ophthalmopathy and about 60 with stable Graves' hyperthyroidism. The study also compared thyroid tissue and blood T-cell repertoires from a handful of Graves' hyperthyroidism patients. For training and testing, the 80 to 100 patients in the discovery cohort were randomly divided in a 7:3 ratio. The paper reports TCR Vbeta CDR3 sequencing of some 140 peripheral blood samples: 40 or so ophthalmopathy, roughly 80 hyperthyroidism and around 17 progressor patients. Once sampling was done, hyperthyroidism patients were given methimazole at a starting dose of 30 mg daily, whereas ophthalmopathy patients were given high-dose intravenous methylprednisolone. Whether ophthalmopathy could be predicted prospectively was tested in an independent validation cohort made up of approximately 19 hyperthyroidism patients plus 17 patients who later progressed to ophthalmopathy. Results and caveats for the whole study, not just this receptor: In cross-validation, a model built on a 13 V-J signature told ophthalmopathy apart from stable hyperthyroidism with under 90% sensitivity and approximately 81% specificity, and in testing the same model reached 80%/75%. No statistical method was used to set the sample size in advance, and investigators knew the group allocation. During validation, the model predicted progression to ophthalmopathy a median of approximately 6.5 months ahead of onset, with almost 71% sensitivity and around 72% specificity. Most expanded thyroid clonotypes (frequency above 0.001) were also detected in blood, a finding suggesting that blood repertoires may reflect thyroid immune responses.

Ophthalmopathy patients had moderately to severely active disease, Clinical Activity Score of at least 3, NOSPECS grade of at least 4, and duration under 3 months. Any patient with an uncontrolled infection, another autoimmune disease, pregnancy or lactation was excluded. Diagnoses relied on clinical symptoms, serum thyroxine and TRAb, thyroid ultrasound and orbital computed tomography. Ficoll-Paque density gradient centrifugation was used to isolate PBMCs from 8.5 to 10 ml of fresh peripheral blood. Total RNA was extracted using Trizol reagent, and RNA quality was assessed on an Agilent 2100 Bioanalyzer. From cysteine to phenylalanine, the CDR3 is 16 amino acids long. This entry keeps only the CDR3 DNA: 48 bases, framed from base 1. The germline V gene supplies CDR1 SNHLY and CDR2 FYNNEI. V has 0 bases trimmed and J has 5 bases trimmed; junction bases matching no gene number 5. Ten or more counts support this clonotype. Its antigen is currently not known. No much larger clone exists at a distance of one base, and base qualities are not known.

TCR beta CDR3 regions were amplified from RNA transcripts. A first-round RT-PCR of the TCR CDR3 used the HTBI primer set with the Qiagen OneStep RT-PCR kit. Libraries were constructed in a second round of multiplex PCR, after which size selection and purification were performed. The libraries were sequenced on an Illumina HiSeq2000 using paired-end 100 bp reads. In the paper's pipeline: SOAPnuke was used to process the raw data, removing reads that contained adapters or uncalled bases, had a mean Phred below 15, or lacked an exact match to the constant primer or identifier. COPE v1.2.5 was used to merge the high-quality paired reads, and each unique nucleotide sequence was defined as a clonotype. Clonotypes were aligned to IMGT TRBV, TRBD and TRBJ reference segments using MiTCR v1.1. The analysis included only V-J combinations with a frequency above 0.0001, which together covered around 99% of the repertoires. A TCS score was defined as the ratio between F50 (clonal expansion) and ExV (chaos), using BLOSUM62-based TCRdist between CDR3 peptides within each V-J. Welch's t-statistics and random forest reduced roughly 530 V-J features to 13, which were used in a naive Bayes classifier (R e1071). TCRdb itself trimmed the public reads at Q25 with fastp, ran MiXCR and retained productive beta chains. Each CDR3 protein appears once, grouped with its most common genes and DNA. In this record, the V and J calls reflect TCRdb's handling and not the investigators' own analysis. Counted in this sample were 500,000 to 650,000 distinct CDR3 sequences; about 20% of them appeared once. Of the sample, 40% to 50% is held by the ten largest clones.

Recombination connected TRBV2 to TRBJ2-5; a stretch of 11 junction bases matches TRBD2. The receptor comes from a middle-aged man with Graves' ophthalmopathy. Sequenced sample: blood. CDR3 region: CASSEAGLAGGETQYF. The sequence in DNA is TGTGCCAGCAGTGAAGCCGGGCTAGCGGGGGGTGAGACCCAGTACTTC.